One sample yielded the 22 T cell receptor beta chains listed below, sequenced in a study of regulatory T cells in long-lasting Graves disease. Noted time point: newly diagnosed GD, antithyroid drugs for less than 3 months. The TCR library was made from RNA that had been extracted from PBMCs in TRIzol. Construction of the TCR beta libraries employed iRepertoire HTBI primers in conjunction with Arm-PCR of CDR3 regions. TCRdb re-analysed the multiplex PCR reads in MiXCR, keeping a single row per CDR3 protein. The sample records hundreds of thousands of distinct CDR3 sequences, roughly 13% being singletons. The data also belong to a second study, concerning T cells in Graves' hyperthyroidism and ophthalmopathy.

The starting material was peripheral blood mononuclear cells (PBMCs), obtained at new diagnosis, from a patient treated with antithyroid drugs. The receptor source for this set is a young man with Graves disease.

This clonotype has a count of ten or more. V is TRBV27 and J is TRBJ2-7, with a weak D call TRBD1 (5 bases). Trimming cost V 3 bases and J 3 bases, with 12 bases left between them. CDR1 is MNHEY, CDR2 SMNVEV, per germline (reference sequence). This CDR3 spans 14 amino acids. CDR3 in amino acids: CASSLKVGVYEQYF. DNA of the CDR3: TGTGCCAGCAGTTTGAAAGTAGGGGTCTACGAGCAGTACTTC.

The gene calls are TRBV27 and TRBJ2-7; tentatively, D is TRBD1 or TRBD2 (5 bases each). This CDR3 spans 16 amino acids. The V end lost 7 bases, the J end lost 2 bases, and 21 bases lay between the germline ends. Per germline, CDR1 MNHEY and CDR2 SMNVEV (reference sequence). The CDR3 here is CASTWYPGADTYEQYF. In DNA form, the CDR3 reads TGTGCCAGCACTTGGTATCCCGGGGCGGACACCTACGAGCAGTACTTC.

On this clonotype itself: A much larger clone lies a single base off, so this may be a read error. V and J are TRBV6-1 and TRBJ2-7; D is possibly TRBD1 (5 bases). Germline V gives CDR1 MNHNS, CDR2 SASEGT. The CDR3 contains 14 residues. The CDR3, as DNA: TGTGCCGGCAGTCCTCAACAGGTTTCCTACGAGCAGTACTTC. Protein: CAGSPQQVSYEQYF.

A word on this clonotype: A much bigger clone sits one base away, suggesting this may be a read error. The genes are TRBV6-1 and TRBJ2-1; D gene ambiguous. The V end lost 5 bases, the J end lost 6 bases, and 11 bases lay between the germline ends. The CDR3 contains 13 residues. From germline, CDR1 is MNHNS and CDR2 SASEGT. The CDR3 DNA follows: TGTGCCAGCAGTCAGTCTGCCGTCAATGAGCAGTTCTTC. It yields the protein CASSQSAVNEQFF.

CDR3 bases: TGCAGTGCTAGAGTAAGCAATCAGCCCCAGCATTTT. Translated, it gives CSARVSNQPQHF. This chain links TRBV20-1 with TRBJ1-5, with unresolved D. The V end lost 1 base, the J end lost 1 base, and 2 bases lay between the germline ends. The CDR3 is made up of 12 amino acids. CDR1 is DFQATT, CDR2 SNEGSKA, per germline (reference sequence).

This clonotype turned up a few times. The chain links TRBV20-1 to TRBJ1-2, with a possible D match to TRBD1 (5 bases). Germline loops: CDR1 DFQATT, CDR2 SNEGSKA (reference sequence). The CDR3 length is 11 residues. The V end was cut by 8 bases, the J end by 0 bases, with 7 bases between. CDR3 sequence: CSTGPNYGYTF. CDR3 bases: TGCAGTACGGGGCCTAACTATGGCTACACCTTC.

The chain combines TRBV11-3 with TRBJ2-1; 9 positions match TRBD1. Germline CDR1 and CDR2: SGHNT and YENEEA. V dropped 5 bases and J dropped 5; count of bases not matched to a gene: 16. The CDR3 covers 18 residues. CDR3 loop: CASSPGTGLQGGDNEQFF. CDR3 DNA: TGTGCCAGCAGCCCCGGGACAGGGCTACAGGGGGGGGACAATGAGCAGTTCTTC. The full variable domain, completed using reference TRBV11-3 and TRBJ2-1, is EAGVVQSPRYKIIEKKQPVAFWCNPISGHNTLYWYLQNLGQGPELLIRYENEEAVDDSQLPKDRFSAERLKGVDSTLKIQPAELGDSAVYLCASSPGTGLQGGDNEQFFGPGTRLTVL.

This sequence joins TRBV6-1 and TRBJ2-7; no clear D gene. Germline loops: CDR1 MNHNS, CDR2 SASEGT. The CDR3 is made up of 13 amino acids. The V end was cut by 5 bases, the J end by 2 bases, with 10 bases between. DNA of the CDR3: TGTGCCAGCAGTACGAGGACCCCCTACGAGCAGTACTTC. Translated, it gives CASSTRTPYEQYF.

In its sample, this clonotype was seen many times. This chain uses TRBV2 with TRBJ2-3; 12 bases are shared with TRBD2. This CDR3 has 15 amino acids. The J segment lost 7 bases and the V segment lost 4 bases, leaving 6 bases of the junction unmatched. Germline V gives CDR1 SNHLY, CDR2 FYNNEI. The CDR3, as DNA: TGTGCCAGCAGTGGAACCCGGACTAGCGGGAATACGCAGTATTTT. Protein: CASSGTRTSGNTQYF.

This clonotype showed up many times. V gene TRBV5-1 combines with J gene TRBJ2-7; D might be TRBD2 (6 bases). The CDR3 totals 13 residues. The germline V gene encodes CDR1 SGHRS and CDR2 YFSETQ. Between the trimmed V and J ends, which lost 3 bases and 4 bases, there was a span of 11 bases. The CDR3 spells CASSSGGAYEQYF. DNA of the CDR3: TGCGCCAGCAGCTCCGGAGGGGCATACGAGCAGTACTTC.

The V call is TRBV27, the J call TRBJ2-6, with D maybe TRBD1 (5 bases). CDR1 MNHEY and CDR2 SMNVEV come from the germline V gene (reference sequence). CDR3 length: 16 amino acids. Trimming shortened V by 6 bases and J by 0 bases, and 12 bases separated the two germline ends. The CDR3: CASRVGVTSGANVLTF. CDR3 DNA sequence: TGTGCCAGCAGAGTAGGGGTAACCTCTGGGGCCAACGTCCTGACTTTC.

This clonotype was observed many times. This chain connects TRBV5-1 to TRBJ2-7, with 8 bases matching TRBD2. Germline V lookup: CDR1 SGHRS, CDR2 YFSETQ. The CDR3 totals 13 residues. With 5 bases clipped from V and 5 bases from J, the junction kept 6 bases outside the gene matches. The CDR3 DNA reads as TGCGCCAGCAGTGTTAGCGGGACCAACGAGCAGTACTTC. Residues: CASSVSGTNEQYF. The full variable domain, completed using reference TRBV5-1 and TRBJ2-7, is KAGVTQTPRYLIKTRGQQVTLSCSPISGHRSVSWYQQTPGQGLQFLFEYFSETQRNKGNFPGRFSGRQFSNSRSEMNVSTLELGDSALYLCASSVSGTNEQYFGPGTRLTVT.

The chain couples TRBV5-1 to TRBJ2-2; D ambiguous. The V gene lost 5 bases and the J gene lost 2 bases, with 10 bases spanning the gap. This CDR3 spans 14 amino acids. Germline V gives CDR1 SGHRS, CDR2 YFSETQ. The DNA for the CDR3 is TGCGCCAGCAGTCTCCGAGGAAACACCGGGGAGCTGTTTTTT. Protein: CASSLRGNTGELFF.

This clonotype was picked up a small number of times. The chain couples TRBV20-1 to TRBJ2-4; D remains ambiguous. V was trimmed by 2 bases and J by 0 bases, leaving 8 bases between them. CDR3 length: 14 residues. Per germline, CDR1 DFQATT and CDR2 SNEGSKA (reference sequence). The DNA of the CDR3 is TGCAGTGCTAGAACTTCCTTAGCCAAAAACATTCAGTACTTC. Residues: CSARTSLAKNIQYF.

This clonotype was seen many times. This chain links TRBV27 with TRBJ1-2; 7 bases agree with TRBD1. This CDR3 contains 14 residues. V lost 6 bases, J lost 1 base, and 5 bases stayed unmatched. Per germline, CDR1 MNHEY and CDR2 SMNVEV (reference sequence). CDR3 sequence: CASRGGRFNYGYTF. As DNA, the CDR3 is TGTGCCAGCAGAGGGGGCAGGTTTAACTATGGCTACACCTTC.

The sample holds many counts of this clonotype. The V gene is TRBV29-1, the J gene TRBJ1-1, with no clear D. Germline V gene data show CDR1 as SQVTM and CDR2 as ANQGSEA. Trimming stripped 5 bases from V and 4 bases from J, with 8 bases between. CDR3 length: 11 residues. The DNA of the CDR3 is TGCAGCGTTTTAGAGATCACTGAAGCTTTCTTT. Its protein is CSVLEITEAFF.

This clonotype was counted at least ten times. The chain has TRBV28 and TRBJ1-4, with D maybe TRBD1 (5 bases). This CDR3 is 13 amino acids long. Germline V lookup: CDR1 MDHEN, CDR2 SYDVKM. Trimming removed 2 bases from V and 15 bases from J, with 16 bases in between. The CDR3 reads CASSLLRGAGVFF. The DNA of the CDR3 is TGTGCCAGCAGTTTACTCCGAGGAGCGGGGGTGTTTTTT.

This clonotype was seen at least ten times. V is TRBV12-3 or TRBV12-4 and J is TRBJ1-2; D remains unclear. Trimming left V 3 bases short and J 7 bases short, with 12 bases between. The CDR3 has 13 amino acids. This CDR3 is CASSFKGIFGYTF. The CDR3 DNA follows: TGTGCCAGCAGTTTTAAAGGAATCTTTGGCTACACCTTC.

This clonotype was seen a few times. V and J are TRBV4-1 and TRBJ2-3; 8 bases fit TRBD1. CDR3 length: 15 residues. With V trimmed by 1 base and J by 2 bases, 2 bases remained unmatched. The germline V gene has CDR1 MGHRA and CDR2 YSYEKL. CDR3 sequence reads: CASSQVQGATDTQYF. CDR3 sequence (DNA): TGCGCCAGCAGCCAAGTGCAGGGGGCCACAGATACGCAGTATTTT.

This clonotype showed up just a few times. The rearrangement uses TRBV7-9 and TRBJ2-1; maybe TRBD2 (5 bases). The CDR3 is 13 amino acids. Germline V CDR1 and CDR2: SEHNR, FQNEAQ (reference sequence). Trimming took off 2 bases at V and 9 bases at J, with 11 bases between the two ends. The CDR3 nucleotides are TGTGCCAGCAGCTTACGAGGGTTGAGTGAGCAGTTCTTC. Protein: CASSLRGLSEQFF.

This clonotype was recorded at least ten times. The gene calls are TRBV7-9 and TRBJ2-7; TRBD2 matches at 9 bases. There are 15 residues in the CDR3. With 5 bases clipped from V and 2 bases from J, the junction kept 7 bases outside the gene matches. From germline, CDR1 is SEHNR and CDR2 FQNEAQ (reference sequence). The CDR3 sequence is CASSQTSGLPYEQYF. CDR3 nucleotide sequence: TGTGCCAGCAGCCAAACTAGCGGGCTACCCTACGAGCAGTACTTC.

This clonotype was picked up one time. A much larger clone is a single base away; this may be a read error. This sequence joins TRBV24-1 and TRBJ1-2, with D hard to call. The CDR3 consists of 14 residues. The V end was cut by 8 bases, the J end by 4 bases, with 16 bases between. Germline CDR1 and CDR2: KGHDR and SFDVKD. CDR3 in amino acids: CATNEIDKPYGYTF. The CDR3 region has the DNA TGTGCCACCAATGAAATCGACAAGCCCTATGGCTACACCTTC.